The T cell receptor (beta chain) described here comes from a study of regulatory T cells in long-lasting Graves disease. Background on the study: Antithyroid drug intake by newly diagnosed Graves' patients had lasted under 3 months. Study results and limitations: Persistent disease exhibited a predilection for TRBV28, TRBJ1-2 and TRBJ2-5.

Arm-PCR of CDR3 regions and iRepertoire HTBI primers were used to build TCR beta libraries. TCRdb itself ran the multiplex PCR reads through MiXCR, one entry per CDR3 protein. The profile covers 560,000 or so distinct CDR3 sequences, with about 16% appearing a single time and 12% taken by the ten largest. This clonotype was observed a handful of times. As yet, its antigen is unknown. V dropped 5 bases and J dropped 6; count of bases not matched to a gene: 5. The CDR3 extends over 13 amino acids. CDR1 LNHNV and CDR2 YYDKDF come from the germline V gene (reference sequence). Specified time point: newly diagnosed GD, antithyroid drugs for less than 3 months. From RNA extracted from PBMCs, the TCR library was made. These records were also assigned to another study, of T cells in Graves' hyperthyroidism and ophthalmopathy. From that report: Diagnoses used clinical symptoms, serum thyroxine and TRAb, thyroid ultrasound and orbital computed tomography.

This receptor was identified in a man between 18 and 29 years old with Graves disease. The chain has TRBV15 and TRBJ1-2; TRBD1 aligns across 8 bases. This material consisted of peripheral blood mononuclear cells (PBMCs), taken at new diagnosis, from a patient treated with antithyroid drugs. The CDR3: CATSPRQGNGYTF. DNA of the CDR3: TGTGCCACCAGCCCACGACAGGGGAATGGCTACACCTTC.